This TCR beta chain derives from a study of T cell responses to AZD1222 COVID-19 vaccine. Notes on the study in general: Regions 160-218 and 743-854 dominated among vaccine-associated CD4 TCRs spanning spike.

Germline loops: CDR1 SQVTM, CDR2 ANQGSEA. Trimming pared 4 bases from V and 5 bases from J, leaving 15 bases between. The CDR3 totals 14 residues. Clones were sequenced by immunoSEQ multiplex PCR, and TCRdb holds only the in-frame ones, with some missing. The profile shows some 180,000 clones, about 90% of them singletons. A remark on this clone: Its specificity is not known.

This clonotype originated in an adult who received the AZD1222 COVID-19 vaccine. Sequenced material: peripheral blood, taken 28 days after the second AZD1222 dose. This chain uses TRBV29-1 with TRBJ2-4; a weak D match, TRBD1 (5 bases). The CDR3 here is CSVVTSDIQNIQYF. The CDR3 DNA sequence: TGCAGCGTTGTGACGTCGGACATACAAAACATTCAGTACTTC.